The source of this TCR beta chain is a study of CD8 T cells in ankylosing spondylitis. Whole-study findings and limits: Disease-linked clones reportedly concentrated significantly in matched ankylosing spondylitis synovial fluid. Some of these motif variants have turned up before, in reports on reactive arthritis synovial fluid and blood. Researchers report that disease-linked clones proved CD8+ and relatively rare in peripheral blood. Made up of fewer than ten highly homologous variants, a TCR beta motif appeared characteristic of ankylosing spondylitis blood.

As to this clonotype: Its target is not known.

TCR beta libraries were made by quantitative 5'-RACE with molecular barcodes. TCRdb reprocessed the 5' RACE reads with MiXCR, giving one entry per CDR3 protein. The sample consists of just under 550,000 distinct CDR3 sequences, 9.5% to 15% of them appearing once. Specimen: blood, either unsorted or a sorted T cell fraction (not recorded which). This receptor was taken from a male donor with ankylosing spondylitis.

The CDR3 sequence: CAISPDRVGETQYF. CDR3 coding DNA: TGTGCCATCAGTCCCGACAGGGTGGGGGAGACCCAGTACTTC. The chain is built from TRBV10-3 and TRBJ2-5, with TRBD1 matching 7 bases. CDR1 is ENHRY and CDR2 is SYGVKD in the germline V gene. The J segment lost 5 bases and the V segment lost 5 bases, leaving 8 bases of the junction unmatched. This CDR3 contains 14 residues.